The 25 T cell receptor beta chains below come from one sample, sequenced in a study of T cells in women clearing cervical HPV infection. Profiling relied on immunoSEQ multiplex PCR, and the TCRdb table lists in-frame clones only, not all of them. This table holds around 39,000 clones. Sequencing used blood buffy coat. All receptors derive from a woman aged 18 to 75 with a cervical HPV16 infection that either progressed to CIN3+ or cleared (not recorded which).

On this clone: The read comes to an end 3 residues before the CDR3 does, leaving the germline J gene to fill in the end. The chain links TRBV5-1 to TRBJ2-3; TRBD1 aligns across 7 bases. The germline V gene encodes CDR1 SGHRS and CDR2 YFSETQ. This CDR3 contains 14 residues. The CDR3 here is CASSETGPGQPQYF. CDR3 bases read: TGCGCCAGCAGCGAGACAGGGCCGGGTCAGCCG.

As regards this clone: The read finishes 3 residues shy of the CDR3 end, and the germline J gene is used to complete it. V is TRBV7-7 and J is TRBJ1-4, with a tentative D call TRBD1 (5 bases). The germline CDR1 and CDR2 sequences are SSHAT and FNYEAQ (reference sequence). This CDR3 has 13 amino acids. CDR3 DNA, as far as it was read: TGTGCCAGCACCTCCCCTGGGGCCAACGTA. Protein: CASTSPGANV. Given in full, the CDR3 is CASTSPGANVLFF.

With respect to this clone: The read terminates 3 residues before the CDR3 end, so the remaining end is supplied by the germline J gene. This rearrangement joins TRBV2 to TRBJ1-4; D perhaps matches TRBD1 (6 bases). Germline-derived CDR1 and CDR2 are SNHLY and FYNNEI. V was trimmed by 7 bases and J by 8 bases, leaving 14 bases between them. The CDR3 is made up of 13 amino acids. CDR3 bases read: TGTGCCAGCACTTCAGGGGAAATGGAAAAA. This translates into CASTSGEMEK. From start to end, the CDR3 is CASTSGEMEKLFF.

The CDR3 is CASRPGSGYSPLHF. CDR3 DNA, as far as it was read: TGTGCCAGCAGGCCGGGAAGCGGGTATTCACCC. J is TRBJ1-6 and V is TRBV2, with no clear D. The DNA ends 3 residues before the CDR3 does, and the rest of the CDR3 is filled in from the germline J gene. Trimming left V 6 bases short and J 8 bases short, with 14 bases between. This CDR3 region has 14 residues. CDR1 and CDR2 from the germline V gene are SNHLY and FYNNEI.

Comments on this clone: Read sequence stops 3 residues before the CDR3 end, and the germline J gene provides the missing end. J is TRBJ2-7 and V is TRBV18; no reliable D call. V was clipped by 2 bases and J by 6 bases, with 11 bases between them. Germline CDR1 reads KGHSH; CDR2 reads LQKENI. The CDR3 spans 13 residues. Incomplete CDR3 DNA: TGTGCCAGCTCACCAGGTTCCTCGGGCGAG. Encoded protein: CASSPGSSGE. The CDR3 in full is CASSPGSSGEQYF.

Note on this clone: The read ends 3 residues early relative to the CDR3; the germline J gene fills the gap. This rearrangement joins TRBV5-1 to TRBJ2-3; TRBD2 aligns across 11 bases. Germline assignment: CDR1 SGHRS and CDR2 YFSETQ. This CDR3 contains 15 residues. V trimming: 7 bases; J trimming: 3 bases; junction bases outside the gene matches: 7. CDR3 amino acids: CASRPTSGGTDTQYF. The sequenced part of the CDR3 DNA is TGCGCCAGCCGACCTACTAGCGGGGGAACAGATACG.

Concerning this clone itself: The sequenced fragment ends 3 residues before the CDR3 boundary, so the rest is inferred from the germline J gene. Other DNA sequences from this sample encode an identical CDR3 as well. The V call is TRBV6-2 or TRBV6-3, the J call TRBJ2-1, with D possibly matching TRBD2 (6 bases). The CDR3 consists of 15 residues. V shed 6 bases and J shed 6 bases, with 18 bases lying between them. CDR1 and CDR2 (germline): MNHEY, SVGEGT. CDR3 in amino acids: CASSYISGSFNEQFF. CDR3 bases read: TGTGCCAGCAGCTACATCAGCGGGTCATTCAATGAG.

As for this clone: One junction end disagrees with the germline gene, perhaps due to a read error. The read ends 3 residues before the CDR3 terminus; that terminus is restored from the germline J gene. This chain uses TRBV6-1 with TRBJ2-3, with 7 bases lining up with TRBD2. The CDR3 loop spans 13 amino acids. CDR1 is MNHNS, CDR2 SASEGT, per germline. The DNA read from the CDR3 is TGTCCCAGCAGTGCACGACTAGCAAATACG. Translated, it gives CPSSARLANT. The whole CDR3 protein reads CPSSARLANTQYF.

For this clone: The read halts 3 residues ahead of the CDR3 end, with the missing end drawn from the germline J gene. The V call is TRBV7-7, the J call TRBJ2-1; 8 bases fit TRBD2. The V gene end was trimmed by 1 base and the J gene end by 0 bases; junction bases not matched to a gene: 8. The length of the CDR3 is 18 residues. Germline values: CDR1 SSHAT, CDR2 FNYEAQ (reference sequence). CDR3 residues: CASSLGGSGMSSYNEQFF. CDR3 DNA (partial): TGTGCCAGCAGCTTAGGTGGTAGCGGGATGAGCTCCTACAATGAG.

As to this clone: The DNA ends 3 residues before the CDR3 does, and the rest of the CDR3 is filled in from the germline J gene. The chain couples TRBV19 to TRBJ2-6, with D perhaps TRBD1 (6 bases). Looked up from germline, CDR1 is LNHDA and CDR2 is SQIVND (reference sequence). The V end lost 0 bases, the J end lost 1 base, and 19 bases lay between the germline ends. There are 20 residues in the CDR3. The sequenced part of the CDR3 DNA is TGTGCCAGTAGTATAGAAGCAGGGGCGACGGATTTATCTGGGGCCAACGTC. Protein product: CASSIEAGATDLSGANV. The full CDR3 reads CASSIEAGATDLSGANVLTF.

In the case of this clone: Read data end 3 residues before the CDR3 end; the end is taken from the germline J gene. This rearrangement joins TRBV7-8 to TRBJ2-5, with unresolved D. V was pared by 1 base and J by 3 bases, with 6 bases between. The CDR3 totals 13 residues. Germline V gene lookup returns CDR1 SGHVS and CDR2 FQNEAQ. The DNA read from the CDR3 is TGTGCCAGCAGCTTAGGCCTAAAAGAGACC. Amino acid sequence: CASSLGLKET. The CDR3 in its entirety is CASSLGLKETQYF.

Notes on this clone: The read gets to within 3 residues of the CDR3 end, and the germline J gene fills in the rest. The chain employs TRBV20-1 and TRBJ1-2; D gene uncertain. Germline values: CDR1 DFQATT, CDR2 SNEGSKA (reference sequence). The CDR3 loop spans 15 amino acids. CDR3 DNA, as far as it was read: TGCAGTGCTAGTAGGGCTAGCGGGAAGTTGAATGAC. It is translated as CSASRASGKLND. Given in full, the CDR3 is CSASRASGKLNDYTF.

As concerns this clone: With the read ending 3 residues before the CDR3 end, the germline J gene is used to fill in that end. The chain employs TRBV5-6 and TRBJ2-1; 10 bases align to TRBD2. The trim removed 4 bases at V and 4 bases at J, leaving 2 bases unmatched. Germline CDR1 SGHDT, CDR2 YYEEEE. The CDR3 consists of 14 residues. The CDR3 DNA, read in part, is TGTGCCAGCAGCCGGACTAGCGGATACAATGAG. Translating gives CASSRTSGYNE. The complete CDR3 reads CASSRTSGYNEQFF.

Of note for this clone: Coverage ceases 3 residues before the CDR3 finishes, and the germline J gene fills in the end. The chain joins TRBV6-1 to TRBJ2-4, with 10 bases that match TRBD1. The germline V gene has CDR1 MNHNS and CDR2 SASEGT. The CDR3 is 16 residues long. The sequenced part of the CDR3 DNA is TGTGCCAGCAGTGCCCCCGGGACAGGGGCGAGGTATGGT. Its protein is CASSAPGTGARYG. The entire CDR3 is CASSAPGTGARYGQYF.

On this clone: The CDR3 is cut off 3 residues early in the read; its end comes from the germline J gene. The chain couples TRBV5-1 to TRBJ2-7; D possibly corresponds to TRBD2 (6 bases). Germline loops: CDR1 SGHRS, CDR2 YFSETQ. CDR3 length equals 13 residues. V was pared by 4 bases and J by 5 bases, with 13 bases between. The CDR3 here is CASSRSGEDEQYF. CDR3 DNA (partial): TGCGCCAGCAGCCGGTCGGGGGAAGACGAG.

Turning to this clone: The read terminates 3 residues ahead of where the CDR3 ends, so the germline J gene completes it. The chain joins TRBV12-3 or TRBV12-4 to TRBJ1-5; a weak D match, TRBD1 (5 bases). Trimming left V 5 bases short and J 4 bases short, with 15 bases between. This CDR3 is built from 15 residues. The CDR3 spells CASSARGATNQPQHF. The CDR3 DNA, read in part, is TGTGCCAGCAGTGCCCGAGGGGCGACGAATCAGCCC.

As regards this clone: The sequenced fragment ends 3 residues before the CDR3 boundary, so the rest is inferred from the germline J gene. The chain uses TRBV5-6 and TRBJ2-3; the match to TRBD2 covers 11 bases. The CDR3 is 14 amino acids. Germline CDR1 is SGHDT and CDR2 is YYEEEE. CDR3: CASSSLAGVETQYF. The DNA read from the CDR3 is TGTGCCAGCAGTTCACTAGCGGGGGTGGAGACG.

The CDR3 sequence: CASSYGGMSRNEQYF. The sequenced part of the CDR3 DNA is TGTGCCAGCAGTTATGGCGGGATGTCGAGAAACGAG. This chain joins TRBV6-2 or TRBV6-3 and TRBJ2-7, with D possibly TRBD2 on 6 matching bases. From the germline J gene comes the end of the CDR3, since the read stops 3 residues before it. V lost 3 bases, J lost 5 bases, and 17 bases lay in between. Germline V gene lookup returns CDR1 MNHEY and CDR2 SVGEGT. This CDR3 contains 15 residues.

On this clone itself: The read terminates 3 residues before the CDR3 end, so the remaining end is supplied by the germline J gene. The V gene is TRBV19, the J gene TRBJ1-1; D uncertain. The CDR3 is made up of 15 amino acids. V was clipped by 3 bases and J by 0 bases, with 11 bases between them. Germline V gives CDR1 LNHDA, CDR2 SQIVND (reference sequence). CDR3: CASSIGLAVNTEAFF. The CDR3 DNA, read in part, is TGTGCCAGTAGTATTGGTCTTGCGGTGAACACTGAA.

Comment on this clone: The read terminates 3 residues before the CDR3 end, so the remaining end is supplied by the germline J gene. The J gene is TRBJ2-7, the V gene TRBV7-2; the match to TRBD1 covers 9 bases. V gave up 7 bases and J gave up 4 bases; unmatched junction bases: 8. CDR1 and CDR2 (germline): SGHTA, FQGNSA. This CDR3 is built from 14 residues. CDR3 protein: CASTYRGRSYEQYF. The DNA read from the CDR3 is TGTGCCAGCACCTACAGGGGGCGAAGTTACGAG.

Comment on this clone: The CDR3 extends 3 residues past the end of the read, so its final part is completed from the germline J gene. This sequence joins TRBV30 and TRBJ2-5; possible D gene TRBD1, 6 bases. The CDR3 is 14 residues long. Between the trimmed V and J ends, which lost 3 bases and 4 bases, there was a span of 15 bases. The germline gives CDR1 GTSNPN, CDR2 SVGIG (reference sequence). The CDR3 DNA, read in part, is TGTGCCTGGAGGGGGACAATAAACGTAGAGACC. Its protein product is CAWRGTINVET. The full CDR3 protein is CAWRGTINVETQYF.

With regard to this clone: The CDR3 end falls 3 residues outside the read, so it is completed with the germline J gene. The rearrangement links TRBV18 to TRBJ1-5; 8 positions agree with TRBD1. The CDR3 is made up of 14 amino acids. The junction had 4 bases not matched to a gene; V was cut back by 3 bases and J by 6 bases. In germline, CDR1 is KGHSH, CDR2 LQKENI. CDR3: CASSPGQGTQPQHF. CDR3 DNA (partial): TGTGCCAGCTCACCCGGACAGGGAACTCAGCCC.

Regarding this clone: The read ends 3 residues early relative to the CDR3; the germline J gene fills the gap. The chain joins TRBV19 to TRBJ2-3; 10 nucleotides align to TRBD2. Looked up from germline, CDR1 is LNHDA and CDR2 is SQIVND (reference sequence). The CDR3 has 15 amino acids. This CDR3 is CASSILAGEQETQYF. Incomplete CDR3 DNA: TGTGCCAGTAGTATTCTAGCGGGGGAGCAAGAGACG. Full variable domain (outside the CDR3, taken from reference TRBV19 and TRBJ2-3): DGGITQSPKYLFRKEGQNVTLSCEQNLNHDAMYWYRQDPGQGLRLIYYSQIVNDFQKGDIAEGYSVSREKKESFPLTVTSAQKNPTAFYLCASSILAGEQETQYFGPGTRLTVL.

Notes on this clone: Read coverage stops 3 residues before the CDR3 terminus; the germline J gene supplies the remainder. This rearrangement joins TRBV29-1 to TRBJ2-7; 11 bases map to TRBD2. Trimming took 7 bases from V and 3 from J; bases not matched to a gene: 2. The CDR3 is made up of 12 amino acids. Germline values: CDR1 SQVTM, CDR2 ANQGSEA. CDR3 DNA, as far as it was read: TGCAGCGCAGGGACTAGCGGCTACGAG. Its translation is CSAGTSGYE. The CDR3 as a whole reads CSAGTSGYEQYF.

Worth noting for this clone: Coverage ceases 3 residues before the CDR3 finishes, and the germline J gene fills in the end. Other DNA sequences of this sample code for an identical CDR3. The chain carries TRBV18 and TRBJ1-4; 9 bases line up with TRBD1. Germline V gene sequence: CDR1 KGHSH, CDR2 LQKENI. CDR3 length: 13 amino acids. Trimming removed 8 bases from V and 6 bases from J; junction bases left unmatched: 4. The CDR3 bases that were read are TGTGCCAGCCAGGGACAGGGTGATGAAAAA. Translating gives CASQGQGDEK. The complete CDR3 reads CASQGQGDEKLFF.